This TCR beta chain was sequenced in a study of CD8 T cells in ankylosing spondylitis. Study-wide findings and caveats: A motif in TCR beta, a set of under ten highly homologous variants, appeared characteristic of ankylosing spondylitis blood. According to the report, clones linked to the disease were significantly enriched in matched synovial fluid samples taken from ankylosing spondylitis patients.

The TCR beta libraries were generated through quantitative 5'-RACE incorporating molecular barcodes. MiXCR was run by TCRdb on the 5' RACE reads, yielding one entry per CDR3 protein. The table has about 140,000 distinct CDR3 sequences, around 32% seen once. This CDR3 is 13 amino acids long. Looked up from germline, CDR1 is SNHLY and CDR2 is FYNNEI. Trimming pared 11 bases from V and 3 bases from J, leaving 16 bases between. Points on this clonotype: Antigen: not known. A single base separates this from a much larger clone, so it may be a read error.

The chain joins TRBV2 to TRBJ1-2; possible D gene TRBD1, 6 bases. The sample was synovial fluid, either unsorted or a sorted T cell fraction (not recorded which). This clonotype originated in a male donor with ankylosing spondylitis. CDR3 protein: CASGGQAHYGYTF. DNA of the CDR3: TGTGCCTCCGGGGGGCAGGCGCACTATGGCTACACCTTC.